Each of the 8 T cell receptor beta chains below was sequenced from the same sample in a study of blood T cells in healthy people across ages. The second PCR ran roughly 6 to 11 cycles with a sample-barcoded 5' primer and J-beta primers. TCRdb used MiXCR to reprocess the 5' RACE reads, holding one entry per CDR3 protein. The table shows 550,000 to 750,000 distinct CDR3 sequences, with roughly 21% occurring only once. Sequencing input: blood. These receptor sequences come from a man between 65 and 80 years old in good health.

This clonotype was seen once. This chain connects TRBV5-1 to TRBJ2-7; D is ambiguous. The CDR3 contains 15 residues. V dropped 3 bases and J dropped 3 bases, with 16 bases sitting between them. Looked up from germline, CDR1 is SGHRS and CDR2 is YFSETQ. The CDR3 loop is CASSYTDNSNYEQYF. CDR3 bases: TGCGCCAGCAGCTATACTGACAACAGCAACTACGAGCAGTACTTC.

The V and J genes are TRBV14 and TRBJ2-5; D not certain. In germline, CDR1 is SGHDN, CDR2 FVKESK. The CDR3 has 16 residues. V was cut by 0 bases and J by 11 bases, with 22 bases left in between. CDR3 sequence: CASSQELLSTYRQQYF. The CDR3 DNA is TGTGCCAGCAGCCAAGAATTACTTTCGACCTATCGGCAGCAGTACTTC.

This clonotype was seen many times. This sequence joins TRBV10-3 and TRBJ2-7; D gene uncertain. The V end was cut by 3 bases, the J end by 1 base, with 4 bases between. The CDR3 loop spans 12 amino acids. Germline CDR1 reads ENHRY; CDR2 reads SYGVKD. The CDR3 loop reads CAISDSSYEQYF. DNA for the CDR3: TGTGCCATCAGTGACAGTTCCTACGAGCAGTACTTC.

J is TRBJ1-6 and V is TRBV25-1; 10 bases align to TRBD1. Germline CDR1 is MGHDK and CDR2 is SYGVNS. The V segment lost 6 bases and the J segment 9 bases; nucleotides outside the gene matches: 8. The CDR3 is made up of 15 amino acids. DNA of the CDR3: TGTGCCAGCAGCAGCCTCGGGACAGGGGTTTCACCCCTCCACTTT. Translated: CASSSLGTGVSPLHF.

The chain uses TRBV7-2 and TRBJ1-2; a possible D gene is TRBD1 (5 bases). This CDR3 region has 13 residues. Per germline, CDR1 SGHTA and CDR2 FQGNSA. The V gene lost 6 bases and the J gene lost 8 bases, with 16 bases spanning the gap. For the CDR3, the DNA is TGTGCCAGCAGTTGGGACGGGGCGCCAGGCTACACCTTC. Translated, it gives CASSWDGAPGYTF.

The chain recombines TRBV20-1 with TRBJ2-7, with D unclear. The CDR3 is 15 residues long. Germline CDR1 is DFQATT and CDR2 is SNEGSKA (reference sequence). Trimming shortened V by 0 bases and J by 0 bases, and 12 bases separated the two germline ends. CDR3 amino acids: CSARDSNSVSYEQYF. The CDR3 DNA sequence: TGCAGTGCTAGAGATTCCAACAGTGTCTCCTACGAGCAGTACTTC.

This clonotype was seen a few times. This chain joins TRBV19 and TRBJ2-6; D gene ambiguous. The CDR3 spans 17 residues. V was shortened by 7 bases and J by 0 bases, with 16 bases between the two germline ends. Germline lookup yields CDR1 LNHDA and CDR2 SQIVND (reference sequence). The CDR3 is CASKDINRLSGANVLTF. In DNA, the CDR3 is TGTGCCAGTAAAGACATCAACCGGCTCTCTGGGGCCAACGTCCTGACTTTC.

V gene TRBV15 combines with J gene TRBJ1-1, with no clear D. From germline, CDR1 is LNHNV and CDR2 YYDKDF (reference sequence). Trimming pared 0 bases from V and 3 bases from J, leaving 5 bases between. The CDR3 spans 13 residues. CDR3 bases: TGTGCCACCAGCAGAGATAGTGACACTGAAGCTTTCTTT. Its protein is CATSRDSDTEAFF.